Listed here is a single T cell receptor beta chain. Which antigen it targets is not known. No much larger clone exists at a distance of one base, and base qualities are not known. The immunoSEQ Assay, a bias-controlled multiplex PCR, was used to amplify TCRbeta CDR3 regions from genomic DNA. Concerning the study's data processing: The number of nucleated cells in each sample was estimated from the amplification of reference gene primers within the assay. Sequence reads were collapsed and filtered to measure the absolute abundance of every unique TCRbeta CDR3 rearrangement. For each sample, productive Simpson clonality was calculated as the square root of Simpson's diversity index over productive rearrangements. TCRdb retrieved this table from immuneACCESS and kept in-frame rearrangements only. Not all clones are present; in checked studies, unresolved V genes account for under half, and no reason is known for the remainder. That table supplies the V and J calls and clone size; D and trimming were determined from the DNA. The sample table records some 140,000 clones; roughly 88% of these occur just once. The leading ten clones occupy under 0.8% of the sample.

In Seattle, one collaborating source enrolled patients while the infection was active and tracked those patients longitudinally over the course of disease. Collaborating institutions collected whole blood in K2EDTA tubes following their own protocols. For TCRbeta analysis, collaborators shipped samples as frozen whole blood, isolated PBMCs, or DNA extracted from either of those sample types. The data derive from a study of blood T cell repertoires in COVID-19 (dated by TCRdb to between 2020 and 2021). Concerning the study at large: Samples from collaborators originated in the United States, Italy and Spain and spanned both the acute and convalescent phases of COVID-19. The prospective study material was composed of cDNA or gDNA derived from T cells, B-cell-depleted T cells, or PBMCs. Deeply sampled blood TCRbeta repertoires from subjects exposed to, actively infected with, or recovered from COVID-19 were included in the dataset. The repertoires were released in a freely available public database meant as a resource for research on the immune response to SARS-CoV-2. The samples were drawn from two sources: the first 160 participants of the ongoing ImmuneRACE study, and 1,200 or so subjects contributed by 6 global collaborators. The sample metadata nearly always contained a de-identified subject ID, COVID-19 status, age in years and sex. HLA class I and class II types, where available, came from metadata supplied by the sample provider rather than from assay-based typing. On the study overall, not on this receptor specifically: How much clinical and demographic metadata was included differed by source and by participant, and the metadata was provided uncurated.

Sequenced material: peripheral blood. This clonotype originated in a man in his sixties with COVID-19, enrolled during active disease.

The nucleotide sequence is TGTGCCAGCTCACTGGGGACAGGGGTATACTACAATGAGCAGTTCTTC. Its amino acids are CASSLGTGVYYNEQFF. Recombination joined TRBV18 with TRBJ2-1, and 10 junction bases match TRBD1. From a lookup of the germline V gene, CDR1 and CDR2 are KGHSH and LQKENI. Ends trimmed: V by 4 bases, J by 3 bases; bases unmatched to a gene: 6. From the cysteine up to the phenylalanine, the CDR3 has a length of 16 residues. Kept here is only the CDR3 DNA, which spans 48 bases and is read in frame from base 1.